These T cell receptor beta chains were read from a single sample in a study of OX40 agonist ivuxolimab in advanced cancers. Repertoires were generated with immunoSEQ multiplex PCR, while TCRdb's copy carries only in-frame clones and drops some. The repertoire has some 35,000 clones, approximately 79% of them found once; the top ten carry 11%. The sample was CD4+ or CD8+ T cells sorted from blood, taken in a trial of the OX40 agonist ivuxolimab. The receptors were sampled from an adult with an advanced solid tumor such as melanoma, head and neck, liver or kidney cancer. Each CDR3 is given with its conserved first and last residue. A D gene is named only where the DNA matches it firmly. Rows give clone size only sometimes, using once, few, many, or a class for an expanded clone.

-,TRBJ1-1,TRBV7-8,-,TGTGCCAGCAGCTTACCTTACGAGGGGGTCGAAGCTTTCTTT,CASSLPYEGVEAFF
TRBD1,TRBJ1-6,TRBV27,-,TGTGCCAGCAGTTCCGGGACAGAGAATTCACCCCTCCACTTT,CASSSGTENSPLHF
TRBD2,TRBJ2-1,TRBV4-1,medium-sized,TGCGCCAGCAGCCAGAAGGGGACTAGGAGTTATGATGAGCAGTTCTTC,CASSQKGTRSYDEQFF
-,TRBJ2-5,TRBV5-1,-,TGCGCCAGCAGCTTGGGGACAACCTTGTGGGAGGAGACCCAGTACTTC,CASSLGTTLWEETQYF
TRBD2,TRBJ2-7,TRBV4-1,-,TGCGCCAGCAGCCATCGTAGCGGGGAGATCTACGAGCAGTACTTC,CASSHRSGEIYEQYF
TRBD1,TRBJ1-2,TRBV14,-,TGTGCCAGCAGCCAAGAAGTGACAGGGAAAGCCAACTATGGCTACACCTTC,CASSQEVTGKANYGYTF
-,TRBJ1-2,TRBV27,once,TGTGCCAGCAGTTTATCATGGGCATCCTATGGCTACACCTTC,CASSLSWASYGYTF
-,TRBJ2-3,TRBV7-2,-,TGTGCCAGCAGCCGGTGGGGGGCGACTACAGATACGCAGTATTTT,CASSRWGATTDTQYF
-,TRBJ1-1,TRBV4-1,-,TGCGCCAGCAGCCAAGAAGGATCCCCTAACACTGAAGCTTTCTTT,CASSQEGSPNTEAFF
-,TRBJ1-5,TRBV4-1,-,TGCGCCAGCAGCCAAGACGACCTTTCCAATCAGCCCCAGCATTTT,CASSQDDLSNQPQHF
TRBD2,TRBJ2-5,TRBV18,-,TGTGCCAGCTCACCACTGTATGGCTCAACGGGGGGAGAGACCCAGTACTTC,CASSPLYGSTGGETQYF
-,TRBJ2-1,TRBV27,-,TGTGCCAGCAGTTTAAGCAGATACAATGAGCAGTTCTTC,CASSLSRYNEQFF
TRBD2,TRBJ2-3,TRBV18,-,TGTGCCAGCCCCGAAGCGGGGGGGCCGAGCACAGATACGCAGTATTTT,CASPEAGGPSTDTQYF
-,TRBJ1-2,TRBV6-6,once,TGTGCCAGCAGTACCTGGACAGCTAACTATGGCTACACCTTC,CASSTWTANYGYTF
TRBD1,TRBJ1-2,TRBV28,-,TGTGCCAGCAGCCGACAGGGAGGAGTCTATGGCTACACCTTC,CASSRQGGVYGYTF
TRBD1,TRBJ2-6,TRBV6-4,-,TGTGCCAGCAGTCGACAGGGTAACTCTGGGGCCAACGTCCTGACTTTC,CASSRQGNSGANVLTF
TRBD1,TRBJ2-3,TRBV2,-,TGTGCCAGCAGTACAGGACAGGGTTCAGATACGCAGTATTTT,CASSTGQGSDTQYF
TRBD2,TRBJ2-1,TRBV2,-,TGTGCCAGCGGCTCTTTAGCGGGGGCCTACAATGAGCAGTTCTTC,CASGSLAGAYNEQFF
-,TRBJ2-7,TRBV19,-,TGTGCCAGTAGTATCGGCAGTTCCTACGAGCAGTACTTC,CASSIGSSYEQYF
TRBD1,TRBJ1-1,TRBV6-5,-,TGTGCCAGCAGTTACTCGGGACAGGGGGGAACTGAAGCTTTCTTT,CASSYSGQGGTEAFF
TRBD1,TRBJ2-1,TRBV7-2,-,TGTGCCAGCAGCTCCGTAGGGGGACAGCCTAAGTTCTTC,CASSSVGGQPKFF
TRBD1,TRBJ2-1,TRBV7-3,few,TGTGCCAGCAGCTTAACGCGAGACAGGGGGAGCGATGAGCAGTTCTTC,CASSLTRDRGSDEQFF
TRBD1,TRBJ1-2,TRBV18,-,TGTGCCAGCTCACCCTCTGGACAGGGATGGTACACCTTC,CASSPSGQGWYTF
-,TRBJ2-2,TRBV21-1,-,TGTGCCAGCAGCCCGATCACAGGGACCGGGGAGCTGTTTTTT,CASSPITGTGELFF
-,TRBJ1-2,TRBV25-1,-,TGTGCCAGCAGTGGCCGGATGGTGGATGGCTACACCTTC,CASSGRMVDGYTF
-,TRBJ1-6,TRBV14,-,TGTGCCAGCAGCCAACAAGCGTTTGGTAATTCACCCCTCCACTTT,CASSQQAFGNSPLHF
-,TRBJ2-1,TRBV14,-,TGTGCCAGCAGCCAGGGACGGATCGACTACAATGAGCAGTTCTTC,CASSQGRIDYNEQFF
-,TRBJ1-2,TRBV29-1,once,TGCAGCGTTGAAGAAACACAAGGTGGCTACACCTTC,CSVEETQGGYTF
-,TRBJ2-3,TRBV12-2,-,TGTGCAAGTCGCTTAAGTGGCCAGGGGGCGCGGACAGATACGCAGTATTTT,CASRLSGQGARTDTQYF
-,TRBJ1-2,TRBV19,-,TGTGCCAGTAGTATAAAGGTTACAGGCTACACCTTC,CASSIKVTGYTF
-,TRBJ2-1,TRBV7-9,-,TGTGCCAGCAGCTTAGGACAGGTCGATGAGCAGTTCTTC,CASSLGQVDEQFF
-,TRBJ2-1,TRBV4-1,-,TGCGCCAGCAGCCATGAGACCCTCATTGGGCAGTTCTTC,CASSHETLIGQFF
-,TRBJ2-1,TRBV7-8,few,TGTGCCAGCAGCCGAGACTGGTACAATGAGCAGTTCTTC,CASSRDWYNEQFF
-,TRBJ2-6,TRBV30,-,TGTGCCTGGAGCTGGGGTTCTGGGGCCAACGTCCTGACTTTC,CAWSWGSGANVLTF
-,TRBJ1-2,TRBV5-6,-,TGTGCCAGCGTTGGAGGGGGGGCGTTAGGCTACACCTTC,CASVGGGALGYTF
-,TRBJ2-1,TRBV5-1,-,TGCGCCAGCAGCTTCGCAGGGTCAAATGAGCAGTTCTTC,CASSFAGSNEQFF
TRBD1,TRBJ2-1,TRBV5-4,-,TGTGCCAGCAGTTCGACAGGGGTAGAGGAAATTTTGCAGTTCTTC,CASSSTGVEEILQFF
-,TRBJ1-6,TRBV7-2,few,TGTGCCAGCAGCTTGCTTCGTCAATCACCCCTCCACTTT,CASSLLRQSPLHF
-,TRBJ2-1,TRBV11-2,-,TGTGCCAGCAGCTTATACGGATCCTACAATGAGCAGTTCTTC,CASSLYGSYNEQFF
TRBD1,TRBJ1-1,TRBV28,-,TGTGCCAGCAGCTTGACAGGGCGAGCTTTCTTT,CASSLTGRAFF